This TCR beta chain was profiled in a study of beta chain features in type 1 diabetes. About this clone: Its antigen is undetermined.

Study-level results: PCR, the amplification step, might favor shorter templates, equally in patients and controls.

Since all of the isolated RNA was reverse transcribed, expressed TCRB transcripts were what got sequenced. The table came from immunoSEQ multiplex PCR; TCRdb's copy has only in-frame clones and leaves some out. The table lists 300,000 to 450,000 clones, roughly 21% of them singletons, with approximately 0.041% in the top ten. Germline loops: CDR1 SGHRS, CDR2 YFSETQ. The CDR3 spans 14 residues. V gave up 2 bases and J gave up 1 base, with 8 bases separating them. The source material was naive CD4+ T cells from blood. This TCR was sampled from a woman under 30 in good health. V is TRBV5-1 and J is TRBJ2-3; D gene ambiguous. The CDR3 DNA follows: TGCGCCAGCAGCTTTCCTACTGGCACAGATACGCAGTATTTT. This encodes CASSFPTGTDTQYF.